This T cell receptor (beta chain) was captured by sequencing in a study of shared clonotypes between healthy human individuals (dated by TCRdb to 2018 to 2020). Notes on the research overall: The cohort included three men and two women between 18 and 49 years of age. For each donor, CD4 naive and CD4 memory were each given three plates, CD8 naive was given two plates, and CD8 memory was given one plate. To estimate repertoire size and how much clonotype sharing occurs between individuals, the study deeply sequenced the blood TCR repertoires of five healthy adults. To increase sequencing depth and limit assay-specific biases, different laboratories used diverse techniques to prepare libraries and sequence TCR repertoires. Leukapheresis yielded between about 0.94 and 10 billion PBMCs per donor.

TCR CDR3 regions were amplified from genomic DNA by multiplex PCR using the deep immunoSEQ assay. Genomic DNA extracted from each cell subset was distributed evenly over all wells of several immunoSEQ 96-well plates, and each plate served as one replicate. For sorted subsets, approximately 200 ng of genomic DNA, equivalent to some 30,000 T cell genomes, went into each replicate PCR. The purified libraries were quantified using a Qubit 3.0 fluorometer, sized with a Bioanalyzer 2100, and then quantified again using the KAPA Library Quantification kit. A separate single-read 150-cycle Illumina NextSeq 550 flow cell was used to sequence each immunoSEQ 96-well plate. As for the authors' bioinformatics: Because the immunoSEQ output included only junctional sequences and no quality scores, the filtering could not be the same as the filtering used for full-length reads. Sequences were annotated with PyIR, a Python wrapper for IgBLAST v1.9, and V/J genes and CDR3 were assigned using IMGT germline references. Any read was removed if the V/J assignment was weak (E-value above 1e-6), the CDR3 was missing, or the read contained stop codons, out-of-frame junctions, or ambiguous translated residues. V3J clonotypes were defined as sequences sharing an identical inferred V gene, J gene, and CDR3 amino acid sequence. The percentage overlap between two repertoires was calculated by dividing the number of shared unique clonotypes by the size of the smaller repertoire. Richness of each repertoire was evaluated using RTK rarefaction, the Chao1 estimator, and Recon v2.1 estimates of unobserved clonotypes. For all TCRbeta clonotypes obtained by the gDNA method from a few donors, generation probabilities were computed with OLGA. TCRdb mirrors the immuneACCESS table, restricted to in-frame sequences. Some clones are absent from its copies; in checked studies, under half trace to an unresolved V gene, and the reason for the others is unknown. V and J calls and clone size are as listed in that table; D and trimming were resolved from the DNA. This sample gives about 2.4 million clones in total; approximately 93% of them show up just once. Together, the top ten hold 0.35% to 0.45% of the sample.

The donors were healthy, HIV-negative adults with no recently reported acute infections or vaccinations. Only Caucasian adults living in Nashville, Tennessee, USA were represented among the donors. Magnetic negative selection was used to enrich CD4+ T cells, after which naive cells were positively selected on CD45RA and the negative fraction became the memory subset. Blood was obtained by leukapheresis, after which PBMCs were separated by Ficoll-Histopaque density gradient centrifugation and cryopreserved in liquid nitrogen vapor phase. Purity and quantity of every magnetically sorted T cell population were checked by analytical flow cytometry. Each sorted fraction had its genomic DNA isolated and then quantified by UV absorbance on a Nanodrop 2000c. From its cysteine to its phenylalanine, the CDR3 spans 14 amino acids. Only CDR3 DNA is held: 42 bases, read in frame from base 1. V loses 4 bases of germline sequence and J loses 5 bases, and the interval between the two ends is 14 bases. CDR1 and CDR2 (SGHAT, FQNNGV) derive from the germline V gene.

Concerning this clone itself: No antigen is known for it. No qualities accompany the bases; no much larger clone lies one base away.

General conclusions and limits of the study: Compared with non-shared clonotypes, the clonotypes found in all four sorted-subset donors had higher generation probabilities. Incomplete sequencing was indicated by rarefaction of sorted-subset datasets, despite the large sequencing depth. Naive subsets generally had larger estimated clonotype richness than memory subsets. Pairwise subsampling indicated that sequencing depth was expected to affect the degree of clonotype sharing among donors. Sampling was restricted to blood, and TCR repertoires in tissues likely differ from the TCR repertoires found in blood. The small number of donors limited the genetic and exposure-history diversity represented. When several donors were compared, the shared fraction of clonotypes was 5% to 6.5% for naive CD4, over 3% for naive CD8, roughly 2.5% for memory CD4, and 0.35% to 0.4% for memory CD8.

The chain couples TRBV11-2 to TRBJ1-1, with TRBD1 tentatively as D gene (5 bases match). Sequenced sample: naive CD4+ T cells from PBMCs. The sample's cell subset or site, from its label and the paper: CD45RA+ positively selected. This clonotype was obtained from a man aged 18 to 29 in good health. Some clones in this sample may be carry-over from other donors' samples. The CDR3 reads CASSSGGGRTEAFF. At the DNA level, the sequence is TGTGCCAGCAGCTCCGGGGGAGGCAGGACTGAAGCTTTCTTT.